The present T cell receptor (beta chain) was sequenced within a study of T cells in Graves' hyperthyroidism and ophthalmopathy. This clonotype was recorded many times. RNA transcripts served as the template for amplifying TCR beta CDR3 regions. First-round RT-PCR of the TCR CDR3 relied on the HTBI primer set. A single record per CDR3 protein comes from TCRdb applying MiXCR to the multiplex PCR reads. The table includes about 360,000 distinct CDR3 sequences, roughly an eighth detected once. The receptor comes from a young woman with Graves' hyperthyroidism. Sequencing was done on a sample of blood.

CDR3 loop: CSAERGDYGYTF. The CDR3 nucleotides read TGCAGTGCTGAGAGGGGGGACTATGGCTACACCTTC. J is TRBJ1-2 and V is TRBV20-1, with D possibly matching TRBD1 (6 bases). The CDR3 has 12 amino acids. Germline V gives CDR1 DFQATT, CDR2 SNEGSKA (reference sequence). Between the trimmed V and J ends, which lost 5 bases and 3 bases, there was a span of 10 bases.